Listed below are T cell receptor beta chains from one sample, sequenced in a study of shared clonotypes between healthy human individuals. Sequencing was performed with immunoSEQ multiplex PCR; in TCRdb, only in-frame clones are kept and a portion is missing. The sample carries roughly 300,000 clones, over 70% recorded once. Material for sequencing was memory CD4+ T cells sorted from blood. The origin of the receptors is a man aged 30 to 39 in good health. Both conserved end residues are part of each CDR3. The order of the fields is V gene, D gene, clone size, J gene, CDR3 DNA, CDR3 protein. A D gene is named only where the DNA matches it firmly. Rows give clone size only sometimes, using once, few, many, or a class for an expanded clone.

TRBV5-1	TRBD2	.	TRBJ2-2	TGCGCCAGCAGTCGACTAGCGGGAGGGGGCGGGGAGCTGTTTTTT	CASSRLAGGGGELFF
TRBV19	TRBD2	.	TRBJ2-3	TGTGCCAGTACCCCGGGACTATGGAGGGTAGCGGGGGGCACAGATACGCAGTATTTT	CASTPGLWRVAGGTDTQYF
TRBV18	.	.	TRBJ2-1	TGTGCCAGCTCACTTGGGACATTAGATGAGCAGTTCTTC	CASSLGTLDEQFF
TRBV6-5	TRBD1	.	TRBJ1-6	TGTGCCAGCAGGGGGGGACAGGGAAATTCACCCCTCCACTTT	CASRGGQGNSPLHF
TRBV28	.	.	TRBJ2-5	TGTGCCAGCAGTTCCTACCGGATGTCCCAGTACTTC	CASSSYRMSQYF
TRBV10-3	TRBD1	.	TRBJ1-1	TGTGCCATCAGTGAGTCGACAGGGGCGAACACTGAAGCTTTCTTT	CAISESTGANTEAFF
TRBV5-6	.	.	TRBJ2-1	TGTGCCAGCAGCGACCACAAACGCGAGCAGTTCTTC	CASSDHKREQFF
TRBV5-1	.	.	TRBJ1-1	TGCGCCAGCACCAAACAGGGAGATAGAACTGAAGCTTTCTTT	CASTKQGDRTEAFF
TRBV5-1	TRBD2	.	TRBJ2-7	TGCGCCAGCAGCTTCGGACTAGTTCCCCCCGAGCAGTACTTC	CASSFGLVPPEQYF
TRBV7-8	.	.	TRBJ1-1	TGTGCCAGCAGCCCGAACGGCCCTGAAGCTTTCTTT	CASSPNGPEAFF
TRBV18	TRBD2	.	TRBJ2-7	TGTGCCAGCTCACCGGGACTAGCGGGAGGGACCTACGAGCAGTACTTC	CASSPGLAGGTYEQYF
TRBV28	TRBD2	many	TRBJ2-1	TGTGTTTCGGGACTAGCGATCGGCAATGAGCAGTTCTTC	CVSGLAIGNEQFF
TRBV19	TRBD2	.	TRBJ2-1	TGTGCCAGTAGTAGTACTAGCGGGTCCTACAATGAGCAGTTCTTC	CASSSTSGSYNEQFF
TRBV19	.	.	TRBJ1-1	TGTGCCAGTAGTATAAGGAGGACATCTGACATGAACACTGAAGCTTTCTTT	CASSIRRTSDMNTEAFF
TRBV19	TRBD1	many	TRBJ2-4	TGTGCCAGTAGTGGATCGGGGACAGTGATTCACCTAGCCAAAAACATTCAGTACTTC	CASSGSGTVIHLAKNIQYF
TRBV18	TRBD2	.	TRBJ2-2	TGTGCCAGCTCACCACCGCTTAGCGGGAGGGCCTATCCCGGGGAGCTGTTTTTT	CASSPPLSGRAYPGELFF
TRBV10-3	.	.	TRBJ1-2	TGTGCCATCGGACGGGGGCCCAACTATGGCTACACCTTC	CAIGRGPNYGYTF
TRBV15	.	.	TRBJ2-5	TGTGCCACCAGCAGAATATGGAAGCAAGAGACCCAGTACTTC	CATSRIWKQETQYF
TRBV5-5	.	.	TRBJ2-5	TGTGCCAGCAGCTTGGAAGGTCAAGAGACCCAGTACTTC	CASSLEGQETQYF
TRBV11-3	.	.	TRBJ2-1	TGTGCCAGCAGCCTCGAGGGTGAGCAGTTCTTC	CASSLEGEQFF
TRBV18	TRBD2	.	TRBJ2-1	TGTGCCAGCTCACCACCGGGACTAGCGAGGGAGTACAATGAGCAGTTCTTC	CASSPPGLAREYNEQFF
TRBV14	.	few	TRBJ2-1	TGTGCCAGCAGCCAAGTAGTAGGGGGCAATGAGCAGTTCTTC	CASSQVVGGNEQFF
TRBV6-6	.	many	TRBJ1-2	TGTGCCAGCACGCTTCCGGAAGTTGGATTTTCTGGCTACACCTTC	CASTLPEVGFSGYTF
TRBV7-7	TRBD2	.	TRBJ2-1	TGTGCCAGCGCCGCTAGCGGACCGGGAGAGCAGTTCTTC	CASAASGPGEQFF
TRBV5-6	TRBD2	once	TRBJ2-1	TGTGCCAGCAGCTTGGTCGGACTAGCGGGAGATCGCTACAATGAGCAGTTCTTC	CASSLVGLAGDRYNEQFF
TRBV6-5	TRBD1	.	TRBJ1-2	TGTGCCAGCAGTTCCCCCGGGACAGGGACCGGCTACACCTTC	CASSSPGTGTGYTF